In this sample, the clone carrying this TCR beta chain turned up a few times. Antigen unknown. The data belong to a study of T cells after yellow fever vaccination. Germline CDR1 reads SGHTA; CDR2 reads FQGTGA. This CDR3 is built from 15 residues. V lost 1 base and J 0 bases, leaving 7 bases between the germline ends. Points from the study as a whole: Booster samples showed a return of most primary-vaccination clones (under 97% CD4, about 87% CD8).

TCR cDNA was made by 5'RACE template switching, adding a universal primer site and UMIs. TCRdb reanalysed the 5' RACE reads using MiXCR and keeps one entry per CDR3 protein. The sample has under 300,000 distinct CDR3 sequences, roughly 6.8% seen once. This receptor was obtained from a man aged 25 to 40 who received the YFV17D yellow fever vaccine. The sample consisted of CD4+ T cells sorted from PBMCs, taken on the day of the yellow fever booster vaccination. The J gene is TRBJ2-1, the V gene TRBV7-3; D is unclear. CDR3 protein: CASSLIAGSYNEQFF. DNA for the CDR3: TGTGCCAGCAGCTTAATTGCAGGCTCCTACAATGAGCAGTTCTTC.